This T cell receptor (beta chain) emerged from a study of read filtering for tumor transcriptome and immune sequencing (dated by TCRdb to 2020 to 2021). In terms of the full investigation: The cohort had approximately 16 male and 15 or so female patients with a mean age of about 71 years, ranging from roughly 45 to 80. By revised international staging, eight or nine patients were R-ISS I, around 15 were R-ISS II and about seven were R-ISS III. After DNase treatment, whole-transcriptome libraries were prepared with the TruSeq RNA Access Library Prep Kit. TCR-region mapped reads per sample ranged from about 3.5 to 10.27 million with IR-seq versus only about 85 to 1273 with RNA-seq. The study compared TCR repertoires from targeted immune repertoire sequencing and bulk whole-transcriptome sequencing run on the same bone marrow samples. One main goal was a read-filtering strategy for immune repertoire data, in particular deciding whether clonotypes backed by only one read should be removed. Study-wide findings and limitations: In IR-seq, about 82% of clonotypes but approximately 3.6% of total reads were represented by single-read clonotypes, whereas in RNA-seq, around 73% of clonotypes and 40% to 55% of reads were represented by single-read clonotypes. The sorted CD138-negative fraction was composed of a mixed bone marrow immune population rather than of purified T cells. Removing single-read clonotypes increased the correlation between IR-seq and RNA-seq shared clonotype proportions. IR-seq captured clonotypes at much higher depth and more reliably than RNA-seq, and smaller IR-seq throughput sufficed to identify most shared clonotypes.

Many counts were recorded for this clonotype. This receptor's antigen is unknown. Within one base of it there is no much larger clone, and no base qualities were kept. The Immunoverse kit was used to build TCR libraries from approximately 410 ng RNA, with molecular barcoded adaptors covering alpha/delta and beta/gamma chains. TCR library preparation used the same RNA that was used for transcriptome sequencing. TCR libraries were sequenced on an Illumina HiSeq 4000 with 2 x 150 cycles. The authors' analysis ran thus. TCR reads were aligned to human V, D, J and C references and assembled into CDR3 clonotypes with MiXCR, including quality filtering and error correction. The tcR package in R was used for analysis of clonotype counts and gene usage diversity. For inspection of raw mapping reads, RNA-seq reads were mapped by STAR aligner version 2.5.3a onto GRCh37 of the human genome. To test how sequencing depth affects detected clonotypes, IR-seq fastq files were randomly downsampled with Seqtk 1.3. The raw public data were reprocessed by TCRdb itself: fastp quality trimming at Q25, MiXCR clonotype calling, in-frame beta chains only. One record per CDR3 amino acid sequence lists the most common genes and DNA. The V and J calls and clone size come from TCRdb's table, not from the authors' own analysis. The sample table records some 40,000 distinct CDR3 sequences; roughly an eighth of these occur just once. Less than 9% of the sample is taken by the ten largest.

From the cysteine through the phenylalanine, the CDR3 covers 16 amino acids. Left in the record is the CDR3 DNA by itself, 48 bases read in frame from the first base. CDR1 is given as MDHEN and CDR2 as SYDVKM, both from the germline V gene. V has 1 base trimmed and J has 6 bases trimmed; junction bases matching no gene number 9. Bone marrow was sampled from every patient at the time of active disease. Isolation of bone marrow mononuclear cells was performed by Ficoll-Hypaque density gradient centrifugation. To remove myeloma plasma cells, the cells were labeled with CD138 magnetic microbeads on a MACS separator, and CD138-negative cells were then collected by negative selection. Flow cytometry on an Attune NxT with CD138 antibodies was used to check the purity of the isolated cells. Total RNA was extracted with TRIzol reagent and quantified with a NanoDrop spectrophotometer. For each patient, the CD138-negative bone marrow sample underwent paired RNA-seq and IR-seq.

Here the chain combines TRBV28 and TRBJ2-1, with TRBD1 identical over 7 junction bases. This TCR came from a donor at least 40 years old with multiple myeloma. The sample consisted of a population of CD138-negative cells sorted from bone marrow. In the paper's terms, the cell subset or site label means: bone marrow mononuclear cells depleted of CD138+ plasma/myeloma cells by negative magnetic selection. The CDR3 reads CASSLFPRQGSNEQFF. The nucleotide sequence is TGTGCCAGCAGTTTATTTCCGAGACAGGGTTCCAATGAGCAGTTCTTC.